The source of this T cell receptor beta chain is a study of T cells expressing NK-cell markers. Study as a whole: TCR beta repertoires came from sorted CD3+CD56+NKG2C+, CD3+CD56+NKG2C- and CD3+CD56-NKG2C+ T cells.

The CDR3 length is 15 residues. Germline V lookup: CDR1 MNHEY, CDR2 SVGAGI. TCRdb reprocessed the 5' RACE reads, keeping one entry per CDR3 protein, no DNA. In all, the sample yields 350,000 to 500,000 distinct CDR3 sequences. The sequenced sample consisted of blood T cells: a sorted CD56 or NKG2C T cell subset, CD4+ or CD8+ T cells, or bulk PBMC T cells (not recorded which). This chain joins TRBV6-5 and TRBJ2-7. This TCR derives from a woman between 18 and 70 years old in good health. The CDR3 loop reads CASSYHGSVSYEQYF.